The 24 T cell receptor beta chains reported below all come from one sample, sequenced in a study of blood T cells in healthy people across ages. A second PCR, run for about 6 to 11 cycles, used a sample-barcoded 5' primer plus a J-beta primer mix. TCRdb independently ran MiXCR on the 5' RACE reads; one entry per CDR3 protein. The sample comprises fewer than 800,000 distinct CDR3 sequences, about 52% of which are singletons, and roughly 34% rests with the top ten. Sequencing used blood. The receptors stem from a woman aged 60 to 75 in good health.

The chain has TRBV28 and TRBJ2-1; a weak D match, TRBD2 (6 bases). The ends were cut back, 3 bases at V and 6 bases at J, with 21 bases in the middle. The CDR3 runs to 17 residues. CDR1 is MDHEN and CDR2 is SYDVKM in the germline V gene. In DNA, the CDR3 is TGTGCCAGCAGTTTTTTCTGGCGGGGACCCACCTTCAATGAGCAGTTCTTC. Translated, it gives CASSFFWRGPTFNEQFF.

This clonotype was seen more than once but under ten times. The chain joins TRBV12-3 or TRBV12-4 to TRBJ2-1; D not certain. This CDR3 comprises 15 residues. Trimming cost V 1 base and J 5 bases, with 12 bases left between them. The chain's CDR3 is CASSLGWERNNEQFF. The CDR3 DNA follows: TGTGCCAGCAGTTTAGGCTGGGAACGAAACAATGAGCAGTTCTTC.

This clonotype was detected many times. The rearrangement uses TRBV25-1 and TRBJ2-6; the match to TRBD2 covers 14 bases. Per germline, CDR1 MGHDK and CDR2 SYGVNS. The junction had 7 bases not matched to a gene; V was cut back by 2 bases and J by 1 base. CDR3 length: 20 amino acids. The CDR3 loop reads CASSEPIGLAGGSGANVLTF. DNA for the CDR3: TGTGCCAGCAGTGAACCTATTGGACTAGCGGGAGGTTCTGGGGCCAACGTCCTGACTTTC.

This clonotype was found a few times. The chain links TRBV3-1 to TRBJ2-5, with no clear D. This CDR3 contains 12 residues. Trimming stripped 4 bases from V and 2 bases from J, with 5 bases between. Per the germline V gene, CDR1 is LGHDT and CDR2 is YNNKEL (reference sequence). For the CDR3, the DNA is TGTGCCAGCAGCCGACTTCAAGAGACCCAGTACTTC. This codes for CASSRLQETQYF.

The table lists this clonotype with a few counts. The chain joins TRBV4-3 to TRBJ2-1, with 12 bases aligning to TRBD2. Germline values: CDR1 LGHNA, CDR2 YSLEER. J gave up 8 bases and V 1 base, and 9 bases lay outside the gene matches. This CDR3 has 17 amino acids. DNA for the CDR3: TGCGCCAGCAGCCAAGTTCATCTAGCGGGAGGGCCCTATGAGCAGTTCTTC. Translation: CASSQVHLAGGPYEQFF.

CDR3 coding DNA: TGCGCCAGCAGCTCACAGGGGGCGACTTTCTTT. It specifies CASSSQGATFF. The gene calls are TRBV5-1 and TRBJ1-1; TRBD1 matches 9 bases. The junction had 3 bases not matched to a gene; V was cut back by 3 bases and J by 12 bases. There are 11 residues in the CDR3. Germline CDR1 and CDR2: SGHRS and YFSETQ.

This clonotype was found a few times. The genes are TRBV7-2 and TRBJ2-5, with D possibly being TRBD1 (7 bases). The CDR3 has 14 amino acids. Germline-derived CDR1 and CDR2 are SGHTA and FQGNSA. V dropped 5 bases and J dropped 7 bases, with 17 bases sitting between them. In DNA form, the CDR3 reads TGTGCCAGCAGCACAACAGGGGCCGGGGGGACCCAGTACTTC. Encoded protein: CASSTTGAGGTQYF.

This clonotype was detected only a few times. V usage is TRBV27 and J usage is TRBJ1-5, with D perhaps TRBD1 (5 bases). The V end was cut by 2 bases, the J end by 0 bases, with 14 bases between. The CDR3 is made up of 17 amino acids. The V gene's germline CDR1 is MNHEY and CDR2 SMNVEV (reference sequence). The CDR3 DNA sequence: TGTGCCAGCAGTTTAAGATGGGACTCCGATAGCAATCAGCCCCAGCATTTT. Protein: CASSLRWDSDSNQPQHF.

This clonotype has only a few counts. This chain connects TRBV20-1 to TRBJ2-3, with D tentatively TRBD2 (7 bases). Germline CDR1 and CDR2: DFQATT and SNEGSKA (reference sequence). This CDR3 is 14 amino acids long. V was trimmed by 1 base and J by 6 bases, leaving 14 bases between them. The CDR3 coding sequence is TGCAGTGCTAGAGGGGCGGGGGCATCGGATACGCAGTATTTT. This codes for CSARGAGASDTQYF.

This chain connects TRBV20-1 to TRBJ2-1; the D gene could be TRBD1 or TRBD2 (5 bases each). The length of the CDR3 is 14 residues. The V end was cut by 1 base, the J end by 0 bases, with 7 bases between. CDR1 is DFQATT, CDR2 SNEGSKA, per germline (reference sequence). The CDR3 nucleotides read TGCAGTGCTAGAGCCGGGGCCTCCTACAATGAGCAGTTCTTC. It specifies CSARAGASYNEQFF.

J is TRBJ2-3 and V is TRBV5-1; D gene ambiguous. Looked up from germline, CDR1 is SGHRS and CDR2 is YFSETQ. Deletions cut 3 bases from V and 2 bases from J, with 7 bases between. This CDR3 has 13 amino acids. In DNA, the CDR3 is TGCGCCAGCAGCTCGCTAACCACAGATACGCAGTATTTT. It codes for CASSSLTTDTQYF.

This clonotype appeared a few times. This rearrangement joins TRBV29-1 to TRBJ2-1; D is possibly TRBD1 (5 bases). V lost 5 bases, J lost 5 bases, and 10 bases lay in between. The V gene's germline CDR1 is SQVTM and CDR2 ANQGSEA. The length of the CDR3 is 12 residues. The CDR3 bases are TGCAGCGTTAGGGGCTACAACAATGAGCAGTTCTTC. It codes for CSVRGYNNEQFF.

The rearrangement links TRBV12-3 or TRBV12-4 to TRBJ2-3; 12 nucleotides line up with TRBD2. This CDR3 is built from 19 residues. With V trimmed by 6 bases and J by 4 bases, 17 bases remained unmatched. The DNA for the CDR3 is TGTGCCAGCAGCGGCGCGGGACTAGCGGGCGGACCCAGCGCAGATACGCAGTATTTT. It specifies CASSGAGLAGGPSADTQYF.

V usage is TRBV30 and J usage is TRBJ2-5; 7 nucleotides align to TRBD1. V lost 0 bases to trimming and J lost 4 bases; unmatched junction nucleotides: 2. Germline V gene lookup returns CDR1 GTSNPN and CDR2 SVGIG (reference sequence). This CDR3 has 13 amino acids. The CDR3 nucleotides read TGTGCCTGGAGTGTTAAGGGGGCAGAGACCCAGTACTTC. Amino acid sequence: CAWSVKGAETQYF. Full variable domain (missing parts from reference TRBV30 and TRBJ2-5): SQTIHQWPATLVQPVGSPLSLECTVEGTSNPNLYWYRQAAGRGLQLLFYSVGIGQISSEVPQNLSASRPQDRQFILSSKKLLLSDSGFYLCAWSVKGAETQYFGPGTRLLVL.

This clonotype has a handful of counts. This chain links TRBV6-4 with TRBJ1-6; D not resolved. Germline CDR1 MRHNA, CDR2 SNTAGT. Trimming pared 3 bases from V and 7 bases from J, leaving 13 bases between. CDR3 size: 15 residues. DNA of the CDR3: TGTGCCAGCAGTGAGGTCTTTGGACTAAATTCACCCCTCCACTTT. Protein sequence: CASSEVFGLNSPLHF.

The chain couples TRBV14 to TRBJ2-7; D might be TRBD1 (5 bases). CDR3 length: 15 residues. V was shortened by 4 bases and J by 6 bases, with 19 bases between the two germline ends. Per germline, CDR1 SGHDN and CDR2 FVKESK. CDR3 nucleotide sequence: TGTGCCAGCAGCCCAATAATAGGGGCAAAAGTCGAGCAGTACTTC. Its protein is CASSPIIGAKVEQYF.

Here the CDR3 reads CASTPRGDEQYF. CDR3 in DNA: TGTGCCAGCACCCCACGGGGAGATGAGCAGTACTTC. The V call is TRBV7-2, the J call TRBJ2-1, with TRBD2 as a possible D gene (5 bases). The J call may be in error: the DNA end matches TRBJ2-7 better. The CDR3 totals 12 residues. The germline gives CDR1 SGHTA, CDR2 FQGNSA.

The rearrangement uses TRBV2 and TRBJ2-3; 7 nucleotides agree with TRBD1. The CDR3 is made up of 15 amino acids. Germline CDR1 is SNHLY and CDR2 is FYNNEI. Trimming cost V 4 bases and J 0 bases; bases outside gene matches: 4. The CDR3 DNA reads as TGTGCCAGCAGTGGGGACAGTTCTAGCACAGATACGCAGTATTTT. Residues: CASSGDSSSTDTQYF.

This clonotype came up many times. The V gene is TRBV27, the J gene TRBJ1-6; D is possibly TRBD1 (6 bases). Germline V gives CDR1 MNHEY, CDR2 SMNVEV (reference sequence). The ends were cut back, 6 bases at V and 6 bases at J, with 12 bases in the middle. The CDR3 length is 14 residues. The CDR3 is CASSRGGVNSPLHF. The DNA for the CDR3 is TGTGCCAGCAGCCGAGGGGGGGTTAATTCACCCCTCCACTTT.

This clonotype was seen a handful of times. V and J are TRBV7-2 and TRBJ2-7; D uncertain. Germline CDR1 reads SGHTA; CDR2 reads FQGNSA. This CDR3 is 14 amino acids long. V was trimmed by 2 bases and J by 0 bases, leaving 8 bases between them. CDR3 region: CASSLLTGSYEQYF. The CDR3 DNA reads TGTGCCAGCAGCTTACTGACCGGCTCCTACGAGCAGTACTTC. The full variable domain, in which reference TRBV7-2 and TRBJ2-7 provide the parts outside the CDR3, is GAGVSQSPSNKVTEKGKDVELRCDPISGHTALYWYRQSLGQGLEFLIYFQGNSAPDKSGLPSDRFSAERTGGSVSTLTIQRTQQEDSAVYLCASSLLTGSYEQYFGPGTRLTVT.

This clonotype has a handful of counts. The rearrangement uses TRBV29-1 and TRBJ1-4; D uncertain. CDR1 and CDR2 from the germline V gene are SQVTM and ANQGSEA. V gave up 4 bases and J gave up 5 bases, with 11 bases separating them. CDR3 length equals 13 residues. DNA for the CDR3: TGCAGCGTTGGCTCGGGCCCCAATGAAAAACTGTTTTTT. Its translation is CSVGSGPNEKLFF. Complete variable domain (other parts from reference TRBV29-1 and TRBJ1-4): SAVISQKPSRDICQRGTSLTIQCQVDSQVTMMFWYRQQPGQSLTLIATANQGSEATYESGFVIDKFPISRPNLTFSTLTVSNMSPEDSSIYLCSVGSGPNEKLFFGSGTQLSVL.

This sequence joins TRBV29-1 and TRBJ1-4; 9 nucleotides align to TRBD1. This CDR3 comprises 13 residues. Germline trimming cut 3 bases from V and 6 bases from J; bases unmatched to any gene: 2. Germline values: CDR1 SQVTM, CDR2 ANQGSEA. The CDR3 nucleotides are TGCAGCGTTGAGGGACAGGGCCATGAAAAACTGTTTTTT. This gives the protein CSVEGQGHEKLFF.

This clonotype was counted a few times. CDR3 sequence reads: CATSDGAAMASSYNEQFF. The CDR3 DNA reads as TGTGCCACCAGTGATGGCGCCGCGATGGCGAGCTCCTACAATGAGCAGTTCTTC. This rearrangement joins TRBV24-1 to TRBJ2-1; D gene ambiguous. The CDR3 is 18 amino acids. V was shortened by 3 bases and J by 0 bases, with 17 bases between the two germline ends. CDR1 is KGHDR and CDR2 is SFDVKD in the germline V gene.

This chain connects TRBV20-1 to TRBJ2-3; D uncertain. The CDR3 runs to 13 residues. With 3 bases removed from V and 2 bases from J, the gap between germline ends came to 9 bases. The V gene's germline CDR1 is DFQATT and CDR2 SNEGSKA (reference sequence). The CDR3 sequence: CSARIAVTDTQYF. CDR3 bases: TGCAGTGCTAGGATTGCGGTCACAGATACGCAGTATTTT.